The sequence of this T cell receptor (beta chain) was determined in a study of cytomegalovirus exposure and HLA in healthy donors. Both 60 Vbeta primers and 13 Jbeta primers went into the PCR. Method: immunoSEQ multiplex PCR; TCRdb's copy keeps in-frame clones and lacks some. The sample has roughly 100,000 clones, approximately 64% seen once; the top ten hold 4% to 5.5%. V dropped 3 bases and J dropped 5; count of bases not matched to a gene: 13. This CDR3 is built from 17 residues. Germline CDR1 MDHEN, CDR2 SYDVKM. This clone was counted only a few times. The rearrangement uses TRBV28 and TRBJ2-5; 9 bases agree with TRBD1. This clonotype was obtained from a human donor in good health. The sequenced material came from PBMCs. CDR3 DNA: TGTGCCAGCAGTTTTGTCGGGACAGGGCTCGGGAGGGAGACCCAGTACTTC. Translating gives CASSFVGTGLGRETQYF.